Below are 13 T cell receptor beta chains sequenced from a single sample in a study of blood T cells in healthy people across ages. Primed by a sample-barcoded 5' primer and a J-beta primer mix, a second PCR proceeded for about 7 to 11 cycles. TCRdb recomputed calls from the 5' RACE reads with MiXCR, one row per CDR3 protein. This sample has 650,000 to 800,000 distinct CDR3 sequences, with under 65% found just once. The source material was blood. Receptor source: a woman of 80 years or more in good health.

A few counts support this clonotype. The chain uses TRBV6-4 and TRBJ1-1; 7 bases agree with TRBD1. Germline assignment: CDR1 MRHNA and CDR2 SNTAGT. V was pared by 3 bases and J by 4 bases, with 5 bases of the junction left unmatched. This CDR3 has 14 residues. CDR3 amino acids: CASSERGLGTEAFF. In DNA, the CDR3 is TGTGCCAGCAGTGAAAGGGGGCTTGGCACTGAAGCTTTCTTT.

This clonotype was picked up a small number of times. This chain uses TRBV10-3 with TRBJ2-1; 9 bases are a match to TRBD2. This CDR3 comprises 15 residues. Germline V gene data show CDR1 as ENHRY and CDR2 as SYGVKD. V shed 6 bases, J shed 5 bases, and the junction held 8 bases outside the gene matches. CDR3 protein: CAIREERGAHNEQFF. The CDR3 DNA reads TGTGCCATCAGGGAAGAGCGGGGGGCTCACAATGAGCAGTTCTTC.

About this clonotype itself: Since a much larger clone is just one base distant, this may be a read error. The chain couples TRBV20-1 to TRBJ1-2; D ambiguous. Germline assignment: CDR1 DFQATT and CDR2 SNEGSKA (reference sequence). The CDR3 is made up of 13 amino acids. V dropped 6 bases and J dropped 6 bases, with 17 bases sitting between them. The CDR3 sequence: CSARPNTYHGYTF. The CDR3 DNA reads TGCAGTGCCAGGCCCAACACGTACCATGGCTACACCTTC.

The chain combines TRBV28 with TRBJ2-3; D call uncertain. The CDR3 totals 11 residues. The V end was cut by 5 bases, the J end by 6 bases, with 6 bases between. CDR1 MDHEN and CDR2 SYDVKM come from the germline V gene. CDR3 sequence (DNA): TGTGCCAGCAGTAGCTGGGATACGCAGTATTTT. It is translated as CASSSWDTQYF.

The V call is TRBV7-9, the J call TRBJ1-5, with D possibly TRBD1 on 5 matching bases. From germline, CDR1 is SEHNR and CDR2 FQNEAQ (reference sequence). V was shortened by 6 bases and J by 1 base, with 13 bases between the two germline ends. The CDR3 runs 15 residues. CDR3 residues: CASSLQEGSNQPQHF. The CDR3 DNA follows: TGTGCCAGCAGTCTACAGGAAGGCAGCAATCAGCCCCAGCATTTT.

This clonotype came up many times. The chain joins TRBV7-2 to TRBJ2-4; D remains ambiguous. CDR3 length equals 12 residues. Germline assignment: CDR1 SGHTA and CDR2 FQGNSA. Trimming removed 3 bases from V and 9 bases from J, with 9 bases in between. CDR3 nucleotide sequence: TGTGCCAGCAGCTTTGATCGGTTCATTCAGTACTTC. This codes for CASSFDRFIQYF.

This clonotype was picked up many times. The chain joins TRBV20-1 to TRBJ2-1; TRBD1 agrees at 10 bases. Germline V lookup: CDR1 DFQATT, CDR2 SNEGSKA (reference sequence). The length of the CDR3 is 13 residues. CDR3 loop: CSLPDRGPNEQFF. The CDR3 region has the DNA TGCAGCCTCCCCGACAGGGGGCCCAATGAGCAGTTCTTC.

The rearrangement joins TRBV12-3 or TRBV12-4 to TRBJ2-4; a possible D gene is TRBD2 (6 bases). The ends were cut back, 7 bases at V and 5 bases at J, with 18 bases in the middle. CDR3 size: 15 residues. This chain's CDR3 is CASIAPRGLQNIQYF. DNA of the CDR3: TGTGCCAGCATCGCCCCAAGGGGACTTCAAAACATTCAGTACTTC.

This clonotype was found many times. The CDR3 loop is CASSSTGANTEAFF. The CDR3 nucleotides are TGTGCCAGCAGCTCCACAGGGGCGAACACTGAAGCTTTCTTT. The rearrangement joins TRBV7-3 to TRBJ1-1; 7 bases align to TRBD1. This CDR3 is 14 amino acids long. V gave up 4 bases and J gave up 1 base; unmatched junction bases: 3. CDR1 and CDR2 (germline): SGHTA, FQGTGA.

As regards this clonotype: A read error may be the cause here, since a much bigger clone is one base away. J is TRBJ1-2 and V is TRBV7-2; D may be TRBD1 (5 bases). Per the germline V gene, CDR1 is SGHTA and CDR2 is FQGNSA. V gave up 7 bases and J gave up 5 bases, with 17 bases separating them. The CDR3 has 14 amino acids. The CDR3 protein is CASTPKTSGYGYTF. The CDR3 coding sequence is TGTGCCAGCACCCCAAAGACCTCAGGGTATGGCTACACCTTC.

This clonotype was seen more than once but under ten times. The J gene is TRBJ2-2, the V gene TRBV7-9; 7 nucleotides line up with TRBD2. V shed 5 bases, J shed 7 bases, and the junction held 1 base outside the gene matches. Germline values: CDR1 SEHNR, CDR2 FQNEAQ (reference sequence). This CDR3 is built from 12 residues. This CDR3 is CASSREDGELFF. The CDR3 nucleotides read TGTGCCAGCAGCCGGGAGGACGGGGAGCTGTTTTTT. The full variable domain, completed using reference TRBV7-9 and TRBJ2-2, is DTGVSQNPRHKITKRGQNVTFRCDPISEHNRLYWYRQTLGQGPEFLTYFQNEAQLEKSRLLSDRFSAERPKGSFSTLEIQRTEQGDSAMYLCASSREDGELFFGEGSRLTVL.

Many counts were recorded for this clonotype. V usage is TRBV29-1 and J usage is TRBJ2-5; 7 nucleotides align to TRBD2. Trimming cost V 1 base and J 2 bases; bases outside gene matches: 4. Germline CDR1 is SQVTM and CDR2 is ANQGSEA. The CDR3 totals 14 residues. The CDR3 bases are TGCAGCGTTGAAGGGTCGCGGGAGCAAGAGACCCAGTACTTC. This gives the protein CSVEGSREQETQYF.

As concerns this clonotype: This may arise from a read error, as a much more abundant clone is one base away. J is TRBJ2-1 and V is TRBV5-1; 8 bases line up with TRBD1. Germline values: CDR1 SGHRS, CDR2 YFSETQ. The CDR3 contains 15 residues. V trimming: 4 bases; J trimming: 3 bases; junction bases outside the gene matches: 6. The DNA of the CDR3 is TGCGCCAGCAGCAGGGGACAGGACCTCTACAATGAGCAGTTCTTC. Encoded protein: CASSRGQDLYNEQFF. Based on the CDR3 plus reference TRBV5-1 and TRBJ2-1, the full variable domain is KAGVTQTPRYLIKTRGQQVTLSCSPISGHRSVSWYQQTPGQGLQFLFEYFSETQRNKGNFPGRFSGRQFSNSRSEMNVSTLELGDSALYLCASSRGQDLYNEQFFGPGTRLTVL.